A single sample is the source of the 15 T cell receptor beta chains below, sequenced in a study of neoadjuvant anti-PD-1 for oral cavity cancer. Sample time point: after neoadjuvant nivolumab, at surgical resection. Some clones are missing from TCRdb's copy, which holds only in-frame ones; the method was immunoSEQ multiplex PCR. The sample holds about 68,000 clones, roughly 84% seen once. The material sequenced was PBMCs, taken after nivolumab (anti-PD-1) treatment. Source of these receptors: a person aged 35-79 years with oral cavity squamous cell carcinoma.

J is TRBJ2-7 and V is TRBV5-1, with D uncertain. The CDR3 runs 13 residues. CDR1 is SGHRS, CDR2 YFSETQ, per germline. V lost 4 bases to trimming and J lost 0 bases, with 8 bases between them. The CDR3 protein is CASSPANSYEQYF. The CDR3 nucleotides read TGCGCCAGCAGCCCCGCCAACTCCTACGAGCAGTACTTC.

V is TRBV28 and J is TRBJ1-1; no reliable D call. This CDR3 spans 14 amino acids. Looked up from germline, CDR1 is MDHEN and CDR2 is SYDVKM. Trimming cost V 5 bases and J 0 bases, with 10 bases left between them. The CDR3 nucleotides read TGTGCCAGCAGTCCCCCTCGGCTGAACACTGAAGCTTTCTTT. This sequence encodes CASSPPRLNTEAFF.

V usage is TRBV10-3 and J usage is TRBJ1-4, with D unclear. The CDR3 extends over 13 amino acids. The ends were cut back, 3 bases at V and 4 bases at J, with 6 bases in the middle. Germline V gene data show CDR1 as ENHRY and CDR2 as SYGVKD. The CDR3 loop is CAISDVLNEKLFF. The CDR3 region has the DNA TGTGCCATCAGTGACGTGCTTAATGAAAAACTGTTTTTT.

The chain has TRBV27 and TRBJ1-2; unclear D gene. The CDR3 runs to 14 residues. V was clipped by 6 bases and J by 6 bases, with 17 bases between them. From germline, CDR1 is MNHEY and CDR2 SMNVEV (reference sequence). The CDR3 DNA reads TGTGCCAGCAGCCGAGACGTCCGGGTTGATGGCTACACCTTC. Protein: CASSRDVRVDGYTF.

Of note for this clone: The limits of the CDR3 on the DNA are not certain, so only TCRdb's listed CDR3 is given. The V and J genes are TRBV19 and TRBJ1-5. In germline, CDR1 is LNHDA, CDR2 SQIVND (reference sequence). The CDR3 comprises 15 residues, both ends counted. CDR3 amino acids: CASSTSGLENQPQHF.

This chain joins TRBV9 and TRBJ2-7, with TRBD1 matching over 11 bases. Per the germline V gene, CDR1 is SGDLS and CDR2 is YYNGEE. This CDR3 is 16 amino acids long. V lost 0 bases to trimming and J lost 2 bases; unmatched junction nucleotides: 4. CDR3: CASSVAGTGGAYEQYF. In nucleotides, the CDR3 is TGTGCCAGCAGCGTAGCTGGGACAGGGGGGGCCTACGAGCAGTACTTC. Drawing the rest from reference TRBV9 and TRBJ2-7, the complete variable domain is DSGVTQTPKHLITATGQRVTLRCSPRSGDLSVYWYQQSLDQGLQFLIQYYNGEERAKGNILERFSAQQFPDLHSELNLSSLELGDSALYFCASSVAGTGGAYEQYFGPGTRLTVT.

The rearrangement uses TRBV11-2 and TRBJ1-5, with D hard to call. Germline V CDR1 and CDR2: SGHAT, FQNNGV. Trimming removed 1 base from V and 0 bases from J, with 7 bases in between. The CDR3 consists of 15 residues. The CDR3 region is CASSLGQTSNQPQHF. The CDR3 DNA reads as TGTGCCAGCAGCTTAGGGCAGACTAGCAATCAGCCCCAGCATTTT.

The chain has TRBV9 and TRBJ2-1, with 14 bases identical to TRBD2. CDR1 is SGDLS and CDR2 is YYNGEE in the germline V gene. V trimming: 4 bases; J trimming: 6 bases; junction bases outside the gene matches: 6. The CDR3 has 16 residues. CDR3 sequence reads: CASSPRLAGGTNEQFF. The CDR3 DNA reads TGTGCCAGCAGCCCCCGACTAGCGGGAGGGACCAATGAGCAGTTCTTC.

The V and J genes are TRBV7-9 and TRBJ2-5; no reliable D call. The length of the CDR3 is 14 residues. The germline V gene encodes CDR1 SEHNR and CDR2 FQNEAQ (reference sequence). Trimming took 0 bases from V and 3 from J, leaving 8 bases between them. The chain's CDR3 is CASSLATVKETQYF. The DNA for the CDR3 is TGTGCCAGCAGCTTAGCTACTGTGAAAGAGACCCAGTACTTC.

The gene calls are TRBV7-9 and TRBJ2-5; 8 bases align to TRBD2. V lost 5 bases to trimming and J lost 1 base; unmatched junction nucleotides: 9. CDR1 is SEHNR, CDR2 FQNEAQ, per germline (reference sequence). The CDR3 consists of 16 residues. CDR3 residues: CASSDQAGVPQETQYF. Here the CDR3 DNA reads TGTGCCAGCAGCGACCAAGCGGGAGTGCCCCAAGAGACCCAGTACTTC.

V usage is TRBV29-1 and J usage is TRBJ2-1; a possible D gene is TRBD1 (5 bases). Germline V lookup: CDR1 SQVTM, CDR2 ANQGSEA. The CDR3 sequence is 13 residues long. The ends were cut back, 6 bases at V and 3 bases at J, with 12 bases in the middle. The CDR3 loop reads CSVETDFYNEQFF. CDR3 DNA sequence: TGCAGCGTCGAGACAGACTTCTACAATGAGCAGTTCTTC.

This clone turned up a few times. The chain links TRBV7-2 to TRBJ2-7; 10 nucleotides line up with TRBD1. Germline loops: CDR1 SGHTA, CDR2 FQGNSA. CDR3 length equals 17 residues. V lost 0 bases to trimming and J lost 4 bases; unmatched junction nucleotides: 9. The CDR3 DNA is TGTGCCAGCAGCTTAGCCCCGCCGGGACAGGGGATATACGAGCAGTACTTC. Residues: CASSLAPPGQGIYEQYF.

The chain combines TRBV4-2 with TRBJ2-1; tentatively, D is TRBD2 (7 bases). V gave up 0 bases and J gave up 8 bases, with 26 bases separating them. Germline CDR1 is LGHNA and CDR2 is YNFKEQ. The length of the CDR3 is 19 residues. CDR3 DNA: TGTGCCAGCAGCCAAGATAGGGGACAAGGCGGGAGAGGGAATGATGAGCAGTTCTTC. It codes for CASSQDRGQGGRGNDEQFF.

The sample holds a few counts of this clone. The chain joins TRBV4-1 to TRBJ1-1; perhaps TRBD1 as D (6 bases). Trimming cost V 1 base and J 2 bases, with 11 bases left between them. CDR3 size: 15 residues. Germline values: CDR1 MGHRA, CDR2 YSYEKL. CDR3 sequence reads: CASSQGAGENTEAFF. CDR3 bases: TGCGCCAGCAGCCAAGGTGCAGGGGAAAACACTGAAGCTTTCTTT.

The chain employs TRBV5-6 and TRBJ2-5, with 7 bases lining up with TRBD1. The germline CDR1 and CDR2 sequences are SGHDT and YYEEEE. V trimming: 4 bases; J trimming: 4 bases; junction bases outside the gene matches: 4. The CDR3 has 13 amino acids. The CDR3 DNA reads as TGTGCCAGCAGCCCCCGACAGGGAGAGACCCAGTACTTC. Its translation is CASSPRQGETQYF. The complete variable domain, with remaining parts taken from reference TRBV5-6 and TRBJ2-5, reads DAGVTQSPTHLIKTRGQQVTLRCSPKSGHDTVSWYQQALGQGPQFIFQYYEEEERQRGNFPDRFSGHQFPNYSSELNVNALLLGDSALYLCASSPRQGETQYFGPGTRLLVL.